One and the same sample provided the 25 T cell receptor beta chains below, sequenced in a study of blood T cell repertoires in COVID-19. The data were produced by immunoSEQ multiplex PCR, yet TCRdb's version contains in-frame clones alone and is incomplete. The sample lists roughly 25,000 clones, around 89% occurring once. The sample taken for sequencing was peripheral blood. The source of these receptors is a man between 65 and 85 years old with acute or convalescent COVID-19.

The chain joins TRBV12-3 or TRBV12-4 to TRBJ2-5, with TRBD1 matching over 7 bases. V was pared by 6 bases and J by 5 bases, with 6 bases of the junction left unmatched. The CDR3 covers 13 residues. The CDR3 region has the DNA TGTGCCAGCAGCACTGACAGGGATGAGACCCAGTACTTC. Protein sequence: CASSTDRDETQYF.

The genes are TRBV6-4 and TRBJ2-4; TRBD2 aligns across 10 bases. Germline trimming cut 5 bases from V and 8 bases from J; bases unmatched to any gene: 6. Germline CDR1 and CDR2: MRHNA and SNTAGT. The length of the CDR3 is 14 residues. The CDR3 protein is CASSFLAGEYIQYF. Here the CDR3 DNA reads TGTGCCAGCAGTTTCCTAGCGGGGGAGTACATTCAGTACTTC.

This chain uses TRBV28 with TRBJ1-1, with D possibly being TRBD1 (5 bases). The CDR3 consists of 13 residues. The germline CDR1 and CDR2 sequences are MDHEN and SYDVKM. The germline V and J ends were trimmed by 10 bases and 4 bases, with 16 bases remaining between them. The CDR3 loop is CATWRGRGTEAFF. CDR3 sequence (DNA): TGTGCCACCTGGAGGGGTAGGGGCACTGAAGCTTTCTTT.

The V call is TRBV28, the J call TRBJ1-5; TRBD1 matches 8 bases. The CDR3 sequence is 17 residues long. CDR1 is MDHEN, CDR2 SYDVKM, per germline. Germline trimming cut 6 bases from V and 4 bases from J; bases unmatched to any gene: 14. CDR3 DNA: TGTGCCAGCAGGGAAGCCCAGGGGGCTTTCCCTAATCAGCCCCAGCATTTT. Translated: CASREAQGAFPNQPQHF.

The V call is TRBV5-4, the J call TRBJ1-1; TRBD1 agrees at 7 bases. The germline V gene encodes CDR1 SGHNT and CDR2 YYREEE (reference sequence). After removal of 0 bases from V and 6 bases from J, the junction contained 8 bases not matched to a gene. The CDR3 spans 15 residues. CDR3 DNA sequence: TGTGCCAGCAGCTTGGAACGCAGGGGGTCCGCTGAAGCTTTCTTT. Its translation: CASSLERRGSAEAFF.

The chain joins TRBV6-4 to TRBJ2-1; tentatively, D is TRBD1 (5 bases). The germline V and J ends were trimmed by 2 bases and 6 bases, with 5 bases remaining between them. CDR1 is MRHNA, CDR2 SNTAGT, per germline. The CDR3 totals 12 residues. The CDR3 loop reads CASSDGANEQFF. The CDR3 nucleotides are TGTGCCAGCAGTGACGGGGCCAATGAGCAGTTCTTC.

The chain combines TRBV20-1 with TRBJ2-3; 8 nucleotides match TRBD1. The length of the CDR3 is 16 residues. The V gene end was trimmed by 3 bases and the J gene end by 5 bases; junction bases not matched to a gene: 13. The germline CDR1 and CDR2 sequences are DFQATT and SNEGSKA (reference sequence). CDR3 DNA: TGCAGTGCTAGTCCCTCCGGGCAGGGGGCCGAAGATACGCAGTATTTT. It specifies CSASPSGQGAEDTQYF.

The chain joins TRBV5-6 to TRBJ2-1; TRBD1 is a possible D gene (6 bases). V dropped 2 bases and J dropped 8 bases, with 11 bases sitting between them. Germline V gene lookup returns CDR1 SGHDT and CDR2 YYEEEE. The length of the CDR3 is 13 residues. The CDR3 DNA sequence: TGTGCCAGCAGCTTTTACAGGGCCCATGAGCAGTTCTTC. This gives the protein CASSFYRAHEQFF.

This clone was detected a few times. This chain uses TRBV12-3 or TRBV12-4 with TRBJ1-1; no reliable D call. V was shortened by 4 bases and J by 3 bases, with 6 bases between the two germline ends. The CDR3 spans 12 residues. CDR3 bases: TGTGCCAGCAGTTCGTCAGACACTGAAGCTTTCTTT. Protein sequence: CASSSSDTEAFF.

The chain has TRBV6-2 or TRBV6-3 and TRBJ1-2; 8 bases are a match to TRBD1. Germline lookup yields CDR1 MNHEY and CDR2 SVGEGT. The length of the CDR3 is 14 residues. Trimming cost V 1 base and J 10 bases; bases outside gene matches: 8. The CDR3 spells CASSYLAGGSVYTF. The CDR3 DNA follows: TGTGCCAGCAGTTACTTGGCAGGGGGCTCCGTCTACACCTTC.

V gene TRBV7-9 combines with J gene TRBJ1-4; D gene unclear. Germline V gene sequence: CDR1 SEHNR, CDR2 FQNEAQ (reference sequence). This CDR3 is 15 amino acids long. V dropped 1 base and J dropped 6 bases, with 12 bases sitting between them. The CDR3 reads CASSLGGSSYEKLFF. CDR3 nucleotides: TGTGCCAGCAGCTTAGGAGGGAGCTCCTATGAAAAACTGTTTTTT.

The sample holds a few counts of this clone. The CDR3 nucleotides read TGTGCCAGCAGCCAAGACAGGGGTACCGGGGAGCTGTTTTTT. Translated, it gives CASSQDRGTGELFF. The chain has TRBV27 and TRBJ2-2; TRBD1 matches 8 bases. The ends lost 6 bases at V and 5 bases at J; junction bases unmatched: 5. The CDR3 consists of 14 residues. Germline V gene sequence: CDR1 MNHEY, CDR2 SMNVEV (reference sequence).

In the case of this clone: Other nucleotide sequences from this sample produce the same CDR3. This rearrangement joins TRBV9 to TRBJ2-3, with a weak D call TRBD1 (5 bases). The length of the CDR3 is 14 residues. Trimming pared 0 bases from V and 1 base from J, leaving 6 bases between. CDR1 is SGDLS and CDR2 is YYNGEE in the germline V gene. The CDR3 protein is CASSVGRGTDTQYF. CDR3 nucleotide sequence: TGTGCCAGCAGCGTAGGCAGGGGCACAGATACGCAGTATTTT.

The V call is TRBV28, the J call TRBJ1-1, with 8 bases lining up with TRBD1. The CDR3 is made up of 15 amino acids. Germline CDR1 reads MDHEN; CDR2 reads SYDVKM. Unmatched junction bases numbered 8, after V lost 6 bases and J lost 2 bases. In DNA, the CDR3 is TGTGCCAGCAGGACAGGGGCCGGTTACAACACTGAAGCTTTCTTT. It yields the protein CASRTGAGYNTEAFF.

This chain joins TRBV28 and TRBJ1-1; D is uncertain. Germline V lookup: CDR1 MDHEN, CDR2 SYDVKM. The CDR3 extends over 12 amino acids. V was cut by 7 bases and J by 5 bases, with 11 bases left in between. DNA of the CDR3: TGTGCCAGCACCAGCCCCGGGACTGAAGCTTTCTTT. Translated, it gives CASTSPGTEAFF. Looking up the rest from reference TRBV28 and TRBJ1-1 gives the full variable domain: DVKVTQSSRYLVKRTGEKVFLECVQDMDHENMFWYRQDPGLGLRLIYFSYDVKMKEKGDIPEGYSVSREKKERFSLILESASTNQTSMYLCASTSPGTEAFFGQGTRLTVV.

This chain joins TRBV19 and TRBJ1-4, with D unresolved. This CDR3 comprises 13 residues. Trimming shortened V by 9 bases and J by 5 bases, and 13 bases separated the two germline ends. Germline CDR1 LNHDA, CDR2 SQIVND (reference sequence). CDR3 coding DNA: TGTGCCAGCGCGTTGAGCGCGAATGAAAAACTGTTTTTT. Translation gives CASALSANEKLFF.

This chain links TRBV18 with TRBJ1-5; 8 positions agree with TRBD1. Germline loops: CDR1 KGHSH, CDR2 LQKENI. V was clipped by 4 bases and J by 7 bases; unmatched bases: 9. The CDR3 spans 15 residues. The CDR3 nucleotides are TGTGCCAGCTCACAAGGAGCAGGGGGCGGCCAGCCCCAGCATTTT. This gives the protein CASSQGAGGGQPQHF.

The chain has TRBV18 and TRBJ1-3; D gene uncertain. V lost 1 base to trimming and J lost 4 bases, with 8 bases between them. This CDR3 comprises 14 residues. Germline V gene lookup returns CDR1 KGHSH and CDR2 LQKENI. The CDR3 sequence: CASSPRPPGNTIYF. In nucleotides, the CDR3 is TGTGCCAGCTCACCACGGCCCCCGGGAAACACCATATATTTT.

The chain employs TRBV5-1 and TRBJ1-1; possible D gene TRBD1, 6 bases. Trimming stripped 0 bases from V and 4 bases from J, with 10 bases between. The CDR3 is 14 residues long. Germline values: CDR1 SGHRS, CDR2 YFSETQ. The CDR3 bases are TGCGCCAGCAGCTTGGAGGGGGATTTCACTGAAGCTTTCTTT. Its protein is CASSLEGDFTEAFF.

This clone showed up just once. The rearrangement joins TRBV21-1 to TRBJ2-7; the table's D call TRBD2 went unverified against the DNA. TRBV21-1 is listed as a pseudogene. The CDR3 is 19 residues long. The CDR3 region is CASSKAFPSGSESSYEQYF. The CDR3 DNA sequence: TGTGCCAGCAGCAAGGCATTTCCTAGCGGGAGCGAGAGCTCCTACGAGCAGTACTTC.

This clone was observed a few times. The chain has TRBV6-5 and TRBJ1-2, with a tentative D call TRBD1 (5 bases). Germline V gene sequence: CDR1 MNHEY, CDR2 SVGAGI. Trimming removed 8 bases at V and 4 bases at J, with 14 bases between. This CDR3 has 13 amino acids. The CDR3 region has the DNA TGTGCCAGCGGAAAGCACGGGGGCTATGGCTACACCTTC. Translating it yields CASGKHGGYGYTF.

The chain links TRBV6-5 to TRBJ2-7, with TRBD1 as a possible D gene (6 bases). CDR1 MNHEY and CDR2 SVGAGI come from the germline V gene. The V gene lost 6 bases and the J gene lost 1 base, with 7 bases spanning the gap. The CDR3 loop spans 12 amino acids. The CDR3 sequence: CASSGQSYEQYF. The DNA for the CDR3 is TGTGCCAGCAGCGGACAGTCCTACGAGCAGTACTTC.

The chain joins TRBV11-3 to TRBJ2-1; D uncertain. From germline, CDR1 is SGHNT and CDR2 YENEEA. The CDR3 is 13 amino acids. V dropped 2 bases and J dropped 8 bases, with 10 bases sitting between them. The CDR3 spells CASSLSVTHEQFF. The CDR3 DNA is TGTGCCAGCAGCTTAAGTGTAACACATGAGCAGTTCTTC.

The gene calls are TRBV27 and TRBJ1-5; D ambiguous. The V and J ends lost 4 bases and 4 bases respectively, with 11 bases between them. Per germline, CDR1 MNHEY and CDR2 SMNVEV (reference sequence). The CDR3 has 14 residues. CDR3 protein: CASSSGVPNQPQHF. In DNA form, the CDR3 reads TGTGCCAGCAGTTCGGGTGTCCCGAATCAGCCCCAGCATTTT.

CDR3 DNA sequence: TGTGCCAGCAGCAGGACAGGGGGCACCGGGGAGCTGTTTTTT. Protein: CASSRTGGTGELFF. The V call is TRBV6-2 or TRBV6-3, the J call TRBJ2-2; 10 positions agree with TRBD1. CDR1 and CDR2 (germline): MNHEY, SVGEGT. The CDR3 runs 14 residues. V trimming: 6 bases; J trimming: 4 bases; junction bases outside the gene matches: 2.